This entry lists 7 T cell receptor beta chains sequenced from one sample in a study of shared clonotypes between healthy human individuals (dated by TCRdb to the early 2020s). Libraries were made using the immunoSEQ multiplex PCR assay. TCRdb holds this immuneACCESS table with in-frame rearrangements only. Some clones are missing; in checked studies, unresolved V genes explain under half, and the rest has no known cause. The table for this sample lists 900,000 to 1,200,000 clones; approximately 78% of them were counted only once. Roughly 0.55% of the sample is taken by the ten largest. Material: memory CD4+ T cells from PBMCs. According to the study, the label for this sample's cell subset or site signals: CD45RA-negative fraction. Source of these receptors: a man between 18 and 35 years old in good health. Some clones in this sample may be carry-over from other donors' samples.

The rearrangement uses TRBV6-5 and TRBJ2-3; D might be TRBD2 (5 bases). Trimming left V 10 bases short and J 0 bases short, with 8 bases between. This CDR3 has 12 residues. Germline CDR1 is MNHEY and CDR2 is SVGAGI. DNA of the CDR3: TGTGCCACCGGGGATAGCACAGATACGCAGTATTTT. Amino acid sequence: CATGDSTDTQYF.

A word on this clone: One base separates it from a far larger clone, so it is likely a read error. The genes are TRBV15 and TRBJ1-3; tentative D call: TRBD1 (5 bases). Per germline, CDR1 LNHNV and CDR2 YYDKDF (reference sequence). The CDR3 sequence is 13 residues long. The CDR3: CASSAGGENTIYF. The CDR3 nucleotides are TGTGCCTCCAGCGCCGGGGGGGAGAACACCATATATTTT.

The chain carries TRBV23-1 and TRBJ1-4; possibly TRBD1 for D (5 bases). TRBV23-1 is an ORF for which the function is uncertain. The CDR3 contains 14 residues. The ends were cut back, 11 bases at V and 7 bases at J, with 20 bases in the middle. CDR3 nucleotides: TGCGCCCCGAGAGGGGATGACAACAGTGAAAAACTGTTTTTT. Translation: CAPRGDDNSEKLFF.

Worth noting for this clone: Other DNA sequences from this sample encode an identical CDR3 as well. The chain carries TRBV29-1 and TRBJ2-3; D remains ambiguous. V lost 0 bases and J lost 4, with 8 bases in between. CDR1 is SQVTM and CDR2 is ANQGSEA in the germline V gene. This CDR3 contains 13 residues. The CDR3 region is CSVEDPPSDTQYF. The CDR3 DNA reads as TGCAGCGTTGAAGATCCCCCGTCAGATACGCAGTATTTT.

The rearrangement joins TRBV10-1 to TRBJ1-5; D perhaps matches TRBD1 (5 bases). V was pared by 8 bases and J by 9 bases, with 17 bases between. The CDR3 has 13 amino acids. Per germline, CDR1 WNHNN and CDR2 SYGVQD (reference sequence). Here the CDR3 reads CASSKGRDGPQHF. For the CDR3, the DNA is TGCGCCAGCTCCAAGGGGCGAGACGGGCCCCAGCATTTT.

The rearrangement joins TRBV28 to TRBJ1-2; D uncertain. CDR1 MDHEN and CDR2 SYDVKM come from the germline V gene. CDR3 length: 14 amino acids. Trimming shortened V by 3 bases and J by 4 bases, and 12 bases separated the two germline ends. DNA for the CDR3: TGTGCCAGCAGTTTGAGGACCGAGAGCTATGGCTACACCTTC. This sequence encodes CASSLRTESYGYTF.

In regard to this clone: Different DNA sequences within this sample yield the same CDR3. V usage is TRBV9 and J usage is TRBJ2-1; D remains unclear. V was cut by 0 bases and J by 0 bases, with 4 bases left in between. Germline CDR1 is SGDLS and CDR2 is YYNGEE. The CDR3 consists of 14 residues. The CDR3 DNA is TGTGCCAGCAGCGTAGCGGACTCCTACAATGAGCAGTTCTTC. Its translation is CASSVADSYNEQFF. The full variable domain, with the rest looked up from reference TRBV9 and TRBJ2-1, is DSGVTQTPKHLITATGQRVTLRCSPRSGDLSVYWYQQSLDQGLQFLIQYYNGEERAKGNILERFSAQQFPDLHSELNLSSLELGDSALYFCASSVADSYNEQFFGPGTRLTVL.